The 31 T cell receptor beta chains listed next were all sequenced from one sample in a study of neurological immune-mediated disorders. MiXCR was run by TCRdb on the 5' RACE reads, yielding one entry per CDR3 protein. Of tens of thousands of distinct CDR3 sequences in the sample, around 3.3% were seen once. The sequencing input was PBMCs. The receptors were sampled from a middle-aged man with multiple sclerosis.

This clonotype was recorded at least ten times. The chain has TRBV20-1 and TRBJ1-2, with a weak D call TRBD1 (6 bases). V was trimmed by 8 bases and J by 6 bases, leaving 16 bases between them. The CDR3 runs 12 residues. The germline gives CDR1 DFQATT, CDR2 SNEGSKA (reference sequence). The CDR3 DNA follows: TGCAGTTCCGAGGGGGGTCCGGATGGCTACACCTTC. Its protein is CSSEGGPDGYTF.

This clonotype was found many times. V gene TRBV9 combines with J gene TRBJ2-2, with TRBD1 matching 9 bases. CDR3 length: 17 residues. V dropped 4 bases and J dropped 4; count of bases not matched to a gene: 11. Per germline, CDR1 SGDLS and CDR2 YYNGEE. CDR3 DNA sequence: TGTGCCAGCAGCCCCCATGGACAGGGGTCGGGCACCGGGGAGCTGTTTTTT. Its translation: CASSPHGQGSGTGELFF.

This clonotype was detected ten times or more. The chain is built from TRBV7-8 and TRBJ2-3; 7 bases match TRBD2. The germline V gene encodes CDR1 SGHVS and CDR2 FQNEAQ. The CDR3 length is 16 residues. V dropped 0 bases and J dropped 3; count of bases not matched to a gene: 6. The CDR3 bases are TGTGCCAGCAGCTTAGCGTTGCCGGGGGGTACAGATACGCAGTATTTT. Translating it yields CASSLALPGGTDTQYF.

About this clonotype: Given a much more abundant clone one base away, this may be a read error. The chain carries TRBV7-8 and TRBJ2-2; D is perhaps TRBD1 (6 bases). The CDR3 extends over 14 amino acids. Germline-derived CDR1 and CDR2 are SGHVS and FQNEAQ. CDR3: CASSGQPNSGALFF. CDR3 bases: TGTGCCAGCTCCGGACAGCCTAATTCCGGGGCGCTGTTTTTT.

Ten or more counts support this clonotype. The chain links TRBV29-1 to TRBJ1-1; 7 nucleotides line up with TRBD1. The CDR3 sequence is 12 residues long. V was pared by 3 bases and J by 8 bases, with 6 bases of the junction left unmatched. The germline CDR1 and CDR2 sequences are SQVTM and ANQGSEA. CDR3 sequence: CSVETGQREAFF. The CDR3 nucleotides are TGCAGCGTTGAGACAGGGCAGAGAGAAGCTTTCTTT. Full variable domain (outside the CDR3, taken from reference TRBV29-1 and TRBJ1-1): SAVISQKPSRDICQRGTSLTIQCQVDSQVTMMFWYRQQPGQSLTLIATANQGSEATYESGFVIDKFPISRPNLTFSTLTVSNMSPEDSSIYLCSVETGQREAFFGQGTRLTVV.

There are many counts of this clonotype. V gene TRBV11-2 combines with J gene TRBJ2-3; D is unclear. V was trimmed by 3 bases and J by 4 bases, leaving 11 bases between them. CDR3 size: 14 residues. CDR1 and CDR2 (germline): SGHAT, FQNNGV. The CDR3 loop reads CASSLIDSADTQYF. CDR3 DNA: TGTGCCAGCAGCTTGATAGACTCGGCAGATACGCAGTATTTT.

Many counts were recorded for this clonotype. A read error may be the cause here, since a much bigger clone is one base away. The chain employs TRBV7-3 and TRBJ1-6; weak D call: TRBD1 (5 bases). This CDR3 is built from 15 residues. Germline V gene lookup returns CDR1 SGHTA and CDR2 FQGTGA. The germline V and J ends were trimmed by 1 base and 9 bases, with 13 bases remaining between them. DNA for the CDR3: TGTGCCAGCAGCTTAAACGGGAAGGGGACTTCACCCCTCCACTTT. Translated: CASSLNGKGTSPLHF. Full variable domain (rest looked up from reference TRBV7-3 and TRBJ1-6): GAGVSQTPSNKVTEKGKYVELRCDPISGHTALYWYRQSLGQGPEFLIYFQGTGAADDSGLPNDRFFAVRPEGSVSTLKIQRTERGDSAVYLCASSLNGKGTSPLHFGNGTRLTVT.

In this sample, this clonotype turned up many times. The chain links TRBV15 to TRBJ2-2; 7 bases agree with TRBD1. CDR3 length equals 15 residues. V shed 1 base and J 4 bases; nucleotides not matched to a gene: 3. In germline, CDR1 is LNHNV, CDR2 YYDKDF (reference sequence). The CDR3 reads CATSRVRGRTGELFF. CDR3 DNA: TGTGCCACCAGCAGAGTTAGGGGGCGCACCGGGGAGCTGTTTTTT.

This clonotype has a count of ten or more. The CDR3 here is CASSQLGVGQLGGETQYF. As DNA, the CDR3 is TGTGCCAGCAGCCAACTAGGGGTCGGACAGCTCGGGGGAGAGACCCAGTACTTC. The V and J genes are TRBV11-2 and TRBJ2-5; perhaps D is TRBD1 or TRBD2 (6 bases each). The CDR3 length is 18 residues. Trimming cost V 5 bases and J 4 bases, with 26 bases left between them. Looked up from germline, CDR1 is SGHAT and CDR2 is FQNNGV.

This clonotype was counted at least ten times. V is TRBV20-1 and J is TRBJ2-4, with a weak D call TRBD2 (6 bases). Germline lookup yields CDR1 DFQATT and CDR2 SNEGSKA (reference sequence). The CDR3 sequence is 14 residues long. Trimming took 6 bases from V and 3 from J, leaving 15 bases between them. DNA of the CDR3: TGCAGTGCGCAACCCGGGGGAGTCAAAAACATTCAGTACTTC. Translation: CSAQPGGVKNIQYF.

This clonotype has ten or more counts. This chain uses TRBV10-2 with TRBJ2-3, with 11 bases fitting TRBD1. Germline V gene lookup returns CDR1 WSHSY and CDR2 SAAADI. The CDR3 runs to 15 residues. V lost 5 bases to trimming and J lost 3 bases; unmatched junction nucleotides: 4. As DNA, the CDR3 is TGCGCCAGCAGTTACGGGACAGGGGGAACAGATACGCAGTATTTT. Its protein is CASSYGTGGTDTQYF.

This clonotype was found many times. The chain has TRBV20-1 and TRBJ2-1; no firm D call. The V end was cut by 0 bases, the J end by 5 bases, with 8 bases between. The CDR3 sequence is 13 residues long. CDR1 and CDR2 from the germline V gene are DFQATT and SNEGSKA (reference sequence). In DNA form, the CDR3 reads TGCAGTGCTAGAGATTGGCCCGACAATGAGCAGTTCTTC. It specifies CSARDWPDNEQFF.

This clonotype was seen many times. The gene calls are TRBV7-8 and TRBJ1-1; D is possibly TRBD1 (6 bases). The V gene lost 1 base and the J gene lost 4 bases, with 10 bases spanning the gap. The V gene's germline CDR1 is SGHVS and CDR2 FQNEAQ. CDR3 length: 14 amino acids. The CDR3 DNA reads TGTGCCAGCAGCTTAGGGGGGGCCCCCACTGAAGCTTTCTTT. Residues: CASSLGGAPTEAFF.

In the case of this clonotype: A much larger clone lies a single base off, so this may be a read error. The chain recombines TRBV12-3 or TRBV12-4 with TRBJ1-3; no clear D gene. The CDR3 has 12 residues. CDR3 in amino acids: CASSLSGKTIYF. CDR3 DNA sequence: TGTGCCAGCAGTTTATCCGGAAAAACCATATATTTT.

Comment on this clonotype: One junction end does not reproduce the germline sequence, and a read error may be involved. This chain joins TRBV27 and TRBJ1-5, with 7 bases fitting TRBD1. Germline assignment: CDR1 MNHEY and CDR2 SMNVEV (reference sequence). The CDR3 has 16 residues. The chain's CDR3 is CASSLRGKGAGKTQNF. The CDR3 nucleotides are TGTGCCAGCAGTTTACGAGGGAAGGGGGCTGGGAAGACCCAGAATTTT.

This clonotype was seen many times. The chain is built from TRBV5-1 and TRBJ2-4, with D possibly matching TRBD1 (6 bases). CDR1 and CDR2 (germline): SGHRS, YFSETQ. V was shortened by 0 bases and J by 8 bases, with 15 bases between the two germline ends. This CDR3 is built from 15 residues. The CDR3 DNA sequence: TGCGCCAGCAGCTTGGCTCAGGGGCTGTGGGACATTCAGTACTTC. Translated: CASSLAQGLWDIQYF.

This clonotype occurred many times. The J gene is TRBJ1-2, the V gene TRBV9; 7 positions match TRBD1. Trimming cost V 4 bases and J 4 bases; bases outside gene matches: 7. CDR3 size: 14 residues. Per germline, CDR1 SGDLS and CDR2 YYNGEE. Here the CDR3 DNA reads TGTGCCAGCAGCCCCAGTACAGGGGTCTATGGCTACACCTTC. Residues: CASSPSTGVYGYTF.

The sample holds many counts of this clonotype. The CDR3 spells CASSLGGYQPQHF. The CDR3 bases are TGTGCCAGCAGTTTAGGGGGCTATCAGCCCCAGCATTTT. The chain links TRBV12-3 or TRBV12-4 to TRBJ1-5; D may be TRBD1 (5 bases). CDR3 size: 13 residues. Trimming shortened V by 1 base and J by 5 bases, and 6 bases separated the two germline ends.

Many counts were recorded for this clonotype. The chain couples TRBV10-2 to TRBJ1-1, with no clear D. The ends were cut back, 1 base at V and 3 bases at J, with 6 bases in the middle. The CDR3 length is 13 residues. In germline, CDR1 is WSHSY, CDR2 SAAADI. DNA for the CDR3: TGCGCCAGCAGTGAGTGGAGGGACACTGAAGCTTTCTTT. Translated: CASSEWRDTEAFF.

This clonotype was detected ten times or more. For the CDR3, the DNA is TGCAGTGCTCCTACCGGGACAGGGGTAAATGAAAAACTGTTTTTT. This codes for CSAPTGTGVNEKLFF. J is TRBJ1-4 and V is TRBV20-1, with 10 bases that match TRBD1. Germline trimming cut 5 bases from V and 5 bases from J; bases unmatched to any gene: 8. Per the germline V gene, CDR1 is DFQATT and CDR2 is SNEGSKA (reference sequence). The CDR3 has 15 amino acids.

This clonotype was observed many times. The chain joins TRBV7-2 to TRBJ1-6; 8 nucleotides match TRBD1. Trimming at V came to 7 bases and at J to 3 bases, leaving 8 bases not matched to a gene. The CDR3 loop spans 16 amino acids. Germline CDR1 is SGHTA and CDR2 is FQGNSA. CDR3 in amino acids: CASTSSGTGYNSPLHF. The CDR3 DNA reads TGTGCCAGCACCTCCTCCGGGACAGGCTATAATTCACCCCTCCACTTT.

This clonotype occurred many times. This chain's CDR3 is CASSSGAVSYEQYF. The CDR3, as DNA: TGCGCCTCCTCCTCCGGGGCCGTCTCCTACGAGCAGTACTTC. The genes are TRBV10-2 and TRBJ2-7; the D call may be TRBD1 or TRBD2 (5 bases each). The CDR3 contains 14 residues. Germline loops: CDR1 WSHSY, CDR2 SAAADI. Between the trimmed V and J ends, which lost 11 bases and 0 bases, there was a span of 17 bases.

This clonotype has ten or more counts. The rearrangement joins TRBV24-1 to TRBJ2-3, with TRBD1 matching over 7 bases. CDR1 is KGHDR, CDR2 SFDVKD, per germline. The CDR3 has 16 amino acids. The V and J ends lost 3 bases and 4 bases, in that order; junction bases with no gene match: 9. The CDR3 sequence: CATSDPLTGPPDTQYF. The CDR3, as DNA: TGTGCCACCAGTGATCCGCTGACAGGGCCCCCAGATACGCAGTATTTT.

This clonotype has a count of ten or more. This rearrangement joins TRBV3-1 to TRBJ1-6; 7 nucleotides agree with TRBD1. The CDR3 contains 14 residues. Germline V CDR1 and CDR2: LGHDT, YNNKEL (reference sequence). V shed 4 bases, J shed 6 bases, and the junction held 3 bases outside the gene matches. The CDR3 DNA reads TGTGCCAGCAGCCGGGACAGACCTAATTCACCCCTCCACTTT. Translation gives CASSRDRPNSPLHF.

This clonotype was counted many times. The chain recombines TRBV27 with TRBJ2-1, with D perhaps matching TRBD1 (6 bases). V lost 6 bases to trimming and J lost 0 bases, with 15 bases between them. The length of the CDR3 is 16 residues. Germline V gives CDR1 MNHEY, CDR2 SMNVEV (reference sequence). CDR3 protein: CASSRRTVLSYNEQFF. The CDR3, as DNA: TGTGCCAGCAGCCGTAGGACAGTTCTCTCCTACAATGAGCAGTTCTTC.

This clonotype was seen repeatedly, ten times or more. CDR3 coding DNA: TGTGCCAGCAGCCAAGTAGCGGGGTTCGGAGAGACCCAGTACTTC. Amino acid sequence: CASSQVAGFGETQYF. The chain links TRBV14 to TRBJ2-5; 8 bases align to TRBD2. V was clipped by 1 base and J by 4 bases; unmatched bases: 5. Looked up from germline, CDR1 is SGHDN and CDR2 is FVKESK. This CDR3 has 15 residues.

This clonotype showed up many times. The chain employs TRBV5-1 and TRBJ1-6; D might be TRBD1 (6 bases). Trimming shortened V by 4 bases and J by 5 bases, and 13 bases separated the two germline ends. This CDR3 contains 15 residues. CDR1 is SGHRS and CDR2 is YFSETQ in the germline V gene. The CDR3, as DNA: TGCGCCAGCAGCCCGGGGACACCTCATAATTCACCCCTCCACTTT. The encoded protein is CASSPGTPHNSPLHF.

This clonotype was found many times. This chain joins TRBV20-1 and TRBJ1-2, with a possible D match to TRBD1 (6 bases). The CDR3 totals 13 residues. The germline V gene has CDR1 DFQATT and CDR2 SNEGSKA (reference sequence). V was cut by 7 bases and J by 8 bases, with 20 bases left in between. The CDR3 loop is CSVPPGGAGGYTF. In nucleotides, the CDR3 is TGCAGTGTCCCACCCGGGGGCGCCGGAGGCTACACCTTC.

This clonotype came up many times. V usage is TRBV5-1 and J usage is TRBJ1-1; D possibly corresponds to TRBD1 (5 bases). V gave up 0 bases and J gave up 4 bases, with 10 bases separating them. CDR3 length: 14 amino acids. Germline V gene sequence: CDR1 SGHRS, CDR2 YFSETQ. The CDR3 DNA sequence: TGCGCCAGCAGCTTGGCCGGACAACTCACTGAAGCTTTCTTT. Protein sequence: CASSLAGQLTEAFF.

This clonotype was seen at least ten times. The rearrangement joins TRBV20-1 to TRBJ2-2, with D hard to call. There are 14 residues in the CDR3. Germline CDR1 DFQATT, CDR2 SNEGSKA (reference sequence). V was pared by 7 bases and J by 1 base, with 13 bases between. In DNA form, the CDR3 reads TGCAGTGTGGGGAAAAACGGGAACACCGGGGAGCTGTTTTTT. As protein: CSVGKNGNTGELFF.

This clonotype was recorded many times. The rearrangement uses TRBV7-6 and TRBJ2-7; TRBD2 aligns across 8 bases. This CDR3 has 17 amino acids. V lost 2 bases and J lost 2; bases outside the gene matches: 11. In germline, CDR1 is SGHVS, CDR2 FNYEAQ. CDR3 protein: CASSLSSPSGRTYEQYF. The CDR3 DNA reads as TGTGCCAGCAGCTTATCCTCTCCTAGCGGGCGTACCTACGAGCAGTACTTC.